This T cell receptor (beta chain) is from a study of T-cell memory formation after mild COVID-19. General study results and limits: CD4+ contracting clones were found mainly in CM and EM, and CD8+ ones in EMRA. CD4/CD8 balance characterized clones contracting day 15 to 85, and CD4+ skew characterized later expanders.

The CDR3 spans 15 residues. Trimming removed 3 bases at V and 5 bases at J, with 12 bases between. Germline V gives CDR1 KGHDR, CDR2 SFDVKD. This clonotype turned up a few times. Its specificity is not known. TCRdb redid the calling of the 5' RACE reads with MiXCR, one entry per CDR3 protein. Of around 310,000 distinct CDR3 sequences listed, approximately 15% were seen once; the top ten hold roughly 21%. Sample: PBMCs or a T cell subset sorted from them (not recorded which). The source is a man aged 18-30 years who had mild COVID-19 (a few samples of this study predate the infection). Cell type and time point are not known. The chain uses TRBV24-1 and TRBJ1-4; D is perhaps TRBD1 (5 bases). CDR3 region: CATSDPRTPNEKLFF. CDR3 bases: TGTGCCACCAGTGATCCTCGGACACCGAATGAAAAACTGTTTTTT.